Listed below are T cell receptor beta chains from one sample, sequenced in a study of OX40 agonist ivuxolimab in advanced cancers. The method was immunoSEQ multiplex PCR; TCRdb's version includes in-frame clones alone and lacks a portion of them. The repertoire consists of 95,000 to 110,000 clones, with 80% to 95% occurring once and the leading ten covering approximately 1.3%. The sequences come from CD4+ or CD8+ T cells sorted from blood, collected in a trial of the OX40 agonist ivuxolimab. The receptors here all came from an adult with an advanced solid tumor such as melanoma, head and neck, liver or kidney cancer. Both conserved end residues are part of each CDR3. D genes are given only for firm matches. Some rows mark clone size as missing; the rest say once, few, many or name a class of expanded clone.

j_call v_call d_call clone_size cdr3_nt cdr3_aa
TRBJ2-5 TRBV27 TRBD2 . TGTGCCAGCAGTTACGGGACTAGCGGGAGCGGTGAGCAGTACTTC CASSYGTSGSGEQYF
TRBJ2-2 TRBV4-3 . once TGCGCCAGCAGCCAGGCTTCCGGGTACACCGGGGAGCTGTTTTTT CASSQASGYTGELFF
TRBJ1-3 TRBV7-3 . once TGTGCCAGCAGCCTTGGGACCTCTGGAAACACCATATATTTT CASSLGTSGNTIYF
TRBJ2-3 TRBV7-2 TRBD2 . TGTGCCAGCAGCTTAGGGACTAGCTTCACAGATACGCAGTATTTT CASSLGTSFTDTQYF
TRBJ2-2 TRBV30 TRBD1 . TGTGCCGGCCGGGACAGGGGGCTAAGGCGTAAAAACACCGGGGAGCTGTTTTTT CAGRDRGLRRKNTGELFF
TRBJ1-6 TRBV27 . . TGTGCCAGCAGTTTAGAGGGCAGGGGTCTGGGATCACCCCTCCACTTT CASSLEGRGLGSPLHF
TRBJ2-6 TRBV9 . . TGTGCCAGCAGCGTAGAAGCCTACTCTGGGGCCAACGTCCTGACTTTC CASSVEAYSGANVLTF
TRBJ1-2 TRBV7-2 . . TGTGCCAGCAGCTTACGGTTCGCAGGGGAAGGCTACACCTTC CASSLRFAGEGYTF
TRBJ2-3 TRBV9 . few TGTGCCAGCAGCCCCCGGGAGGCAGGGGGTTGGGATACGCAGTATTTT CASSPREAGGWDTQYF
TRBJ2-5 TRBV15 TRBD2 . TGTGCCACCAGCAGAGGGACTAGCGGGAGTTTAGCCCAAGAGACCCAGTACTTC CATSRGTSGSLAQETQYF
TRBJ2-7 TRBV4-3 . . TGCGCCAGCAGCCTTGGTCTCCGTGTCGAGCAGTACTTC CASSLGLRVEQYF
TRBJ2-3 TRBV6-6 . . TGTGCCAGCAATTGGAGCCCCAGGGAAACAGATACGCAGTATTTT CASNWSPRETDTQYF
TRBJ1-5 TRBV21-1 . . TGTGCCAGCAGCAAAGGGGGGACAGAAGGTCAGCCCCAGCATTTT CASSKGGTEGQPQHF
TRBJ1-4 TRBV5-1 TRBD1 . TGCGCCAGCAGCTTGGGTTTGGGACAGGGTGGTGAAAAACTGTTTTTT CASSLGLGQGGEKLFF
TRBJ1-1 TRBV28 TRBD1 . TGTGCCAGCAGTTCCAAGACAGGGACGGTCCGCACTGAAGCTTTCTTT CASSSKTGTVRTEAFF
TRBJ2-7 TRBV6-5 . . TGTGCCAGCAGTCTCCAGGGGGGCAACGAGCAGTACTTC CASSLQGGNEQYF
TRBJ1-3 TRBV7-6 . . TGTGCCAGCAGCTTGATCAGTACTTTTGGAAACACCATATATTTT CASSLISTFGNTIYF
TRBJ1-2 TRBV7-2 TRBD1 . TGTGCCAGCAGCCGGGGACAGGGAAACTATGGCTACACCTTC CASSRGQGNYGYTF
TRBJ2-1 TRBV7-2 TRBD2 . TGTGCCAGCAGCTCCGGGGGTGGCGGGAGAATAGGAAAGGGTGAGCAGTTCTTC CASSSGGGGRIGKGEQFF
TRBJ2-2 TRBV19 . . TGTGCCAGTACCCTGGGCCAACGTCACGGGGAGCTGTTTTTT CASTLGQRHGELFF
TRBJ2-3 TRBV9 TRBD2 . TGTGCCAGCAGCGCACCTTGGGGGAAGGCTAGCGGTAGCACAGATACGCAGTATTTT CASSAPWGKASGSTDTQYF
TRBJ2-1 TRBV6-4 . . TGTGCCAGCATGAACGAAGAGGGCAATGAGCAGTTCTTC CASMNEEGNEQFF
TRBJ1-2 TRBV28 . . TGTGCCAGCAATCGGAACTATGGCTACACCTTC CASNRNYGYTF
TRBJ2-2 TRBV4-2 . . TGTGCCAGCAGCCAAGATACCTACCCCACCGGGGAGCTGTTTTTT CASSQDTYPTGELFF
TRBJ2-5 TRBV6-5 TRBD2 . TGTGCCAGCAGTCAGACTAGCGGGAGGGAGTACTTC CASSQTSGREYF
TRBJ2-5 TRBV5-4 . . TGTGCCAGCAGCTTGACGGCAGGGGGGGGAGAGACCCAGTACTTC CASSLTAGGGETQYF
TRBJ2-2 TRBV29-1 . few TGCAGCGTCACAGAATCCACCGGGGAGCTGTTTTTT CSVTESTGELFF
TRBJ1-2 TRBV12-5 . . TGTGCTAGTGGTTTGGTAGAGGGCAGATCTAACTATGGCTACACCTTC CASGLVEGRSNYGYTF
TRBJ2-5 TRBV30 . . TGTGCCTGGAGAAGAAGGGGAGGTGAGACCCAGTACTTC CAWRRRGGETQYF
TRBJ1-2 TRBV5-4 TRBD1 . TGTGCCAGCAGCTTGGGGACAGGGAGTAGGGGCTACACCTTC CASSLGTGSRGYTF
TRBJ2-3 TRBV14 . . TGTGCCAGCAGCCAAGAAAAAGGCTTTAGCACAGATACGCAGTATTTT CASSQEKGFSTDTQYF
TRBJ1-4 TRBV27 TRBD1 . TGTGCCAGCGGAAATTTTCCGGGACAGGGGGTCTATGAAAAACTGTTTTTT CASGNFPGQGVYEKLFF
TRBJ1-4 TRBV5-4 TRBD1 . TGTGCCAGCAGCCCGATTCCGGGACAGGGGCTGATCAATGAAAAACTGTTTTTT CASSPIPGQGLINEKLFF
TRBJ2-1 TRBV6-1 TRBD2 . TGTGCCAGCACTAGACTAGCGGGGGTCCATGAGCAGTTCTTC CASTRLAGVHEQFF
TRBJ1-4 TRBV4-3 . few TGCGCCAGCAGCCATGGCATGGGGGGAGGTCGTGAAAAACTGTTTTTT CASSHGMGGGREKLFF
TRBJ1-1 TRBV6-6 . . TGTGCCAGCAGTTCGGGGAAAGGAGGAATGAACACTGAAGCTTTCTTT CASSSGKGGMNTEAFF
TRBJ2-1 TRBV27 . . TGTGCCATCCGGGACTCCCTCTACAATGAGCAGTTCTTC CAIRDSLYNEQFF
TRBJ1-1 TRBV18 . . TGTGCCAGCACCCTGGTGGGGGCTGACACTGAAGCTTTCTTT CASTLVGADTEAFF
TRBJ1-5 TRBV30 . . TGTGCCTGGGGTCGAGGGGTACAGCCCCAGCATTTT CAWGRGVQPQHF
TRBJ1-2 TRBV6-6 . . TGTGCCAGCAGTCCCCCCGGGACTAACTATGGCTACACCTTC CASSPPGTNYGYTF
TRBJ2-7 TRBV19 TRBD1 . TGTGCCAGTAGTACTACCGGGACAGGGGGCCGGTTAGAGCAGTACTTC CASSTTGTGGRLEQYF
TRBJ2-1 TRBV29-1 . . TGCAGCGTCGCGAGGACTACCGAGTACAATGAGCAGTTCTTC CSVARTTEYNEQFF
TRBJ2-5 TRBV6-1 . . TGTGCCAGCAGTGAAAGGGAGTACCAAGAGACCCAGTACTTC CASSEREYQETQYF
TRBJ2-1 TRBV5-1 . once TGCGCCAGCAGCTTGTTAACTAGCTCCTACAATGAGCAGTTCTTC CASSLLTSSYNEQFF
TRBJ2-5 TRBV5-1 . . TGCGCCAGCGGGCCGGGGGACCGTCTACGGGAAAAATACTTC CASGPGDRLREKYF
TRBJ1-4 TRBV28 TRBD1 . TGTGCCAGCAGTCTTTGGGACAGCGATCTTTGGGAAAAACTGTTTTTT CASSLWDSDLWEKLFF
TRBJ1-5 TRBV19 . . TGTGCCAGTAGTATAGAGGGTGGCAATCAGCCCCAGCATTTT CASSIEGGNQPQHF
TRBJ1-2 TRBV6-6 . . TGTGCCAGCAGTTACCCCGGGGGACATGGCTACACCTTC CASSYPGGHGYTF
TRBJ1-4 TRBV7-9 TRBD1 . TGTGCCGGTACCCGGGACAGTAATGAAAAACTGTTTTTT CAGTRDSNEKLFF
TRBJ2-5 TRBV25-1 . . TGTGCCAGCAGTGAAAGCTGGATCGAGGAGACCCAGTACTTC CASSESWIEETQYF